Described below is a single TCR beta chain sequence and its context. Some clones are missing from TCRdb's copy, which holds only in-frame ones; the method was immunoSEQ multiplex PCR. Here the sample spans some 160,000 clones, around 84% being singletons. This sample was included in a study of blood T cell repertoires in COVID-19. Study as a whole: Acute and convalescent COVID-19 samples came from the United States, Italy and Spain. T cells, B-cell-depleted T cells, or PBMCs supplied cDNA or gDNA.

Recruitment covered some 25 US areas and drew participants whose ages spanned about 18 to 90 years. Donors in Cohort 3 counted as recovered after two negative PCRs, clearance, or symptom resolution. Germline V CDR1 and CDR2: SGHRS, YFSETQ. The CDR3 is 16 amino acids. The V end lost 1 base, the J end lost 0 bases, and 10 bases lay between the germline ends. The V call is TRBV5-1, the J call TRBJ1-4; TRBD1 is a possible D gene (5 bases). This receptor was obtained from a woman between 45 and 65 years old who had recovered from COVID-19. Sequences were obtained from PBMCs or T cells enriched from blood (not recorded which). The CDR3 DNA is TGCGCCAGCAGCTTGCGGGGGAGGGCAACTAATGAAAAACTGTTTTTT. This codes for CASSLRGRATNEKLFF.